Reported below is one TCR beta chain. Antigen specificity is unknown. TCRdb's table, derived via immunoSEQ multiplex PCR, lists solely in-frame clones and lacks some. The table shows roughly 100,000 clones, with 70% to 90% occurring only once. This specimen belongs to a study of cytomegalovirus exposure and HLA in healthy donors. Study context: A subsequent analysis reported that the roughly 130 validation repertoires were produced on the same platform that had also been used for the 666 first-cohort repertoires.

CDR1 and CDR2 (germline): MNHEY, SMNVEV (reference sequence). The CDR3 spans 18 residues. Unmatched junction bases numbered 14, after V lost 6 bases and J lost 0 bases. Study observations and caveats: CMV antigen specificity was confirmed in vitro for a few CMV-associated chains. Most TCR sequences were seen very rarely across donors, but some public TCRs occurred in many. Reports described diagnosis of cytomegalovirus status by the classifier as highly specific and sensitive.

The sequence came from a woman aged 18-29 years in good health and CMV-seropositive. The sample consisted of PBMCs. The V and J genes are TRBV27 and TRBJ2-1; 7 bases are shared with TRBD1. The CDR3 sequence: CASSHRGTAFSSYNEQFF. CDR3 nucleotide sequence: TGTGCCAGCAGCCACCGAGGGACAGCCTTTTCCTCCTACAATGAGCAGTTCTTC.